This T cell receptor (beta chain) was found in a study of CD8+ T cells in alopecia areata. Study as a whole: Tofacitinib administration persisted for 6 to 18 months, succeeded by 6 months off drug. Notes on the study in general: The treated group had a single nonresponder, limiting CD8+ expansion-response conclusions. Across lesional scalp, and particularly alopecia totalis/universalis, clonality surpassed that of normal scalp. The study found that many expanded lesional clones persisted in scalp and blood during tofacitinib.

Treatment in this sample: oral pan-JAK inhibitor, 5-10 mg twice daily. To note about this clone: What it recognizes is unknown.

V shed 2 bases and J shed 6 bases, with 8 bases lying between them. There are 13 residues in the CDR3. Germline V gene data show CDR1 as SGHNT and CDR2 as YYREEE (reference sequence). After isolation, RNA underwent reverse transcription to generate cDNA as the sequencing template. Using immunoSEQ multiplex PCR, the repertoire was profiled, and TCRdb retains in-frame clones only, with some absent. The sample has some 180,000 clones, about 53% seen once. The V and J genes are TRBV5-4 and TRBJ2-2; no reliable D call. The source was CD8+ T cells sorted from blood, collected at week 24, from a patient treated with tofacitinib. This receptor was obtained from a human donor with alopecia areata. This chain's CDR3 is CASSLPGAGELFF. DNA for the CDR3: TGTGCCAGCAGCTTACCGGGCGCCGGGGAGCTGTTTTTT. Full variable domain (missing parts from reference TRBV5-4 and TRBJ2-2): ETGVTQSPTHLIKTRGQQVTLRCSSQSGHNTVSWYQQALGQGPQFIFQYYREEENGRGNFPPRFSGLQFPNYSSELNVNALELDDSALYLCASSLPGAGELFFGEGSRLTVL.